The 11 T cell receptor beta chains below were found in one sample sequenced in a study of blood T cell repertoires in COVID-19. The table came from immunoSEQ multiplex PCR; TCRdb's copy has only in-frame clones and leaves some out. The repertoire holds 190,000 or so clones, with about 89% as singletons. Sequenced: PBMCs or T cells enriched from blood (not recorded which). The receptors stem from a woman younger than 35 who had recovered from COVID-19.

The genes are TRBV11-2 and TRBJ1-1, with a tentative D call TRBD1 (6 bases). The CDR3 is made up of 13 amino acids. Germline V gene data show CDR1 as SGHAT and CDR2 as FQNNGV. Trimming removed 4 bases at V and 6 bases at J, with 12 bases between. CDR3 DNA: TGTGCCAGCAGCTCAAACAGGGTCGCTGAAGCTTTCTTT. Protein sequence: CASSSNRVAEAFF.

The V gene is TRBV11-3, the J gene TRBJ1-3, with a tentative D call TRBD1 (5 bases). Germline CDR1 and CDR2: SGHNT and YENEEA. CDR3 size: 14 residues. The V end lost 5 bases, the J end lost 1 base, and 9 bases lay between the germline ends. This chain's CDR3 is CASSPGGSGNTIYF. The CDR3 DNA reads as TGTGCCAGCAGCCCGGGGGGGTCTGGAAACACCATATATTTT.

The rearrangement joins TRBV6-5 to TRBJ1-2; 7 positions agree with TRBD1. Germline lookup yields CDR1 MNHEY and CDR2 SVGAGI. Trimming cost V 4 bases and J 4 bases; bases outside gene matches: 12. CDR3 length: 16 amino acids. The CDR3 loop reads CASSSVRDSMIYGYTF. Written as DNA, the CDR3 is TGTGCCAGCAGTTCCGTCCGGGACAGCATGATCTATGGCTACACCTTC.

The chain has TRBV9 and TRBJ2-1; D is perhaps TRBD2 (7 bases). Germline loops: CDR1 SGDLS, CDR2 YYNGEE. Trimming removed 1 base from V and 2 bases from J, with 10 bases in between. CDR3 length equals 15 residues. The CDR3 here is CASSVSGGPYNEQFF. CDR3 nucleotide sequence: TGTGCCAGCAGCGTATCGGGGGGCCCCTACAATGAGCAGTTCTTC.

The chain is built from TRBV6-5 and TRBJ1-5; 10 bases are shared with TRBD1. Germline loops: CDR1 MNHEY, CDR2 SVGAGI. Trimming cost V 5 bases and J 2 bases; bases outside gene matches: 3. CDR3 length: 15 amino acids. CDR3 residues: CASSTTGGGNQPQHF. The CDR3 DNA reads as TGTGCCAGCAGTACGACAGGGGGCGGCAATCAGCCCCAGCATTTT.

V gene TRBV19 combines with J gene TRBJ1-5, with 8 bases identical to TRBD1. CDR1 is LNHDA, CDR2 SQIVND, per germline (reference sequence). The CDR3 consists of 15 residues. After removal of 5 bases from V and 7 bases from J, the junction contained 10 bases not matched to a gene. The CDR3 bases are TGTGCCAGTAGTTTCCGGACAGGGCAAGGGCAGCCCCAGCATTTT. Translating it yields CASSFRTGQGQPQHF.

The chain combines TRBV6-5 with TRBJ1-5, with D perhaps matching TRBD1 (6 bases). Trimming left V 2 bases short and J 0 bases short, with 11 bases between. Germline CDR1 reads MNHEY; CDR2 reads SVGAGI. The CDR3 runs 16 residues. The CDR3 loop is CASSYQRGISNQPQHF. Written as DNA, the CDR3 is TGTGCCAGCAGTTACCAGAGGGGGATTAGCAATCAGCCCCAGCATTTT.

V and J are TRBV5-1 and TRBJ1-2; 7 positions match TRBD1. The CDR3 sequence is 12 residues long. CDR1 and CDR2 from the germline V gene are SGHRS and YFSETQ. The trim removed 4 bases at V and 9 bases at J, leaving 6 bases unmatched. In DNA, the CDR3 is TGCGCCAGCAGCAATGACAGGGACAGCTACACCTTC. Translating it yields CASSNDRDSYTF.

The chain combines TRBV7-3 with TRBJ1-1, with 7 bases fitting TRBD1. The germline V gene encodes CDR1 SGHTA and CDR2 FQGTGA. V lost 5 bases, J lost 1 base, and 4 bases stayed unmatched. The CDR3 has 14 amino acids. DNA for the CDR3: TGTGCCAGCAGCCCTCGACAGGGGAACACTGAAGCTTTCTTT. Its protein product is CASSPRQGNTEAFF.

The chain recombines TRBV25-1 with TRBJ1-2; D call uncertain. This CDR3 is 14 amino acids long. CDR1 MGHDK and CDR2 SYGVNS come from the germline V gene. V lost 4 bases to trimming and J lost 0 bases, with 9 bases between them. The CDR3 spells CASSATGSNYGYTF. DNA for the CDR3: TGTGCCAGCAGTGCGACTGGATCTAACTATGGCTACACCTTC.

This sequence joins TRBV7-2 and TRBJ2-3; TRBD1 aligns across 7 bases. J lost 3 bases, V lost 2 bases, and 5 bases had no gene match. The CDR3 sequence is 15 residues long. Germline V gives CDR1 SGHTA, CDR2 FQGNSA. Here the CDR3 reads CASSLYRGRTDTQYF. CDR3 coding DNA: TGTGCCAGCAGCTTATACAGGGGTAGGACAGATACGCAGTATTTT.